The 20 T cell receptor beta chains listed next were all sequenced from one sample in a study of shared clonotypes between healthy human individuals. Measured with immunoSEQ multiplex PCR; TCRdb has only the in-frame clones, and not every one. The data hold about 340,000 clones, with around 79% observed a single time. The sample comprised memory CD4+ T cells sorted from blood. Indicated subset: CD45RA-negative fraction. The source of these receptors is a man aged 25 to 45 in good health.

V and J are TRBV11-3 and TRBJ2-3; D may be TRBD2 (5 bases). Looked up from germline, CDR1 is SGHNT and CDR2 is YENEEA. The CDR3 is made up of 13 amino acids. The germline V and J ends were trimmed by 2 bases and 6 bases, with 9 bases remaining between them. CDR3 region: CASSLSTGDTQYF. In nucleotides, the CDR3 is TGTGCCAGCAGCTTAAGCACGGGGGATACGCAGTATTTT.

The CDR3 sequence: CATRERTGGEQETQYF. CDR3 sequence (DNA): TGTGCCACGAGAGAAAGGACAGGAGGAGAGCAAGAGACCCAGTACTTC. The chain is built from TRBV10-3 and TRBJ2-5; 7 bases are shared with TRBD1. The V segment lost 10 bases and the J segment 2 bases; nucleotides outside the gene matches: 16. The CDR3 sequence is 16 residues long. Germline lookup yields CDR1 ENHRY and CDR2 SYGVKD.

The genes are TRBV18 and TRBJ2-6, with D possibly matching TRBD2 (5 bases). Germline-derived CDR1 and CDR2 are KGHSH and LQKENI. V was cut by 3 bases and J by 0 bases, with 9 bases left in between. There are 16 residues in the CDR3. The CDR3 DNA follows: TGTGCCAGCTCACCTCGGGATCCCTCTGGGGCCAACGTCCTGACTTTC. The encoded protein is CASSPRDPSGANVLTF.

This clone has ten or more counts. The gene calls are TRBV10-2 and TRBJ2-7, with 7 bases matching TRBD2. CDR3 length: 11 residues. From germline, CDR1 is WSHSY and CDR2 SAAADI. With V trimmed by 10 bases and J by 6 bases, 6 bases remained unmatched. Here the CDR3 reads CATGRMGEQYF. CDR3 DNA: TGCGCCACCGGGAGGATGGGCGAGCAGTACTTC.

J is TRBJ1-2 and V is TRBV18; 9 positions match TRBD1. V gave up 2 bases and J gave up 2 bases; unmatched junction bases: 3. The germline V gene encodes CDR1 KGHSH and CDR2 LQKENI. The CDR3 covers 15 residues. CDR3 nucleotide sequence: TGTGCCAGCTCACCAAGTGGACAGGGGAACTATGGCTACACCTTC. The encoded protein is CASSPSGQGNYGYTF.

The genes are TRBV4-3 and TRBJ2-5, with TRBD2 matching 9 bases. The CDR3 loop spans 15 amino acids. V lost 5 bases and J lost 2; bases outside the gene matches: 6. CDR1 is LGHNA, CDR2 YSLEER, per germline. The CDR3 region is CASSSGTSKQETQYF. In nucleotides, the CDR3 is TGCGCCAGCAGCTCCGGGACTAGCAAACAAGAGACCCAGTACTTC.

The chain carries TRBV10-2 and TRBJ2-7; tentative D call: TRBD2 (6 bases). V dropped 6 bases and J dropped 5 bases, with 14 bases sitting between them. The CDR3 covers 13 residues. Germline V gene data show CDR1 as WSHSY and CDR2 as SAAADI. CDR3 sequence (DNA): TGCGCCAGCAGCGGTCGGGGGAGTAACGAGCAGTACTTC. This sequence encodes CASSGRGSNEQYF.

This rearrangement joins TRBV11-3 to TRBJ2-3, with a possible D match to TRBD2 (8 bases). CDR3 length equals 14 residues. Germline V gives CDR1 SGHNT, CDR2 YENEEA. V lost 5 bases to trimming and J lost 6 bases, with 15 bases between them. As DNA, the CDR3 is TGTGCCAGCAGCCCTCGGGAGGGGGCTGATACGCAGTATTTT. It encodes CASSPREGADTQYF. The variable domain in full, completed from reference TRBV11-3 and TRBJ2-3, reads EAGVVQSPRYKIIEKKQPVAFWCNPISGHNTLYWYLQNLGQGPELLIRYENEEAVDDSQLPKDRFSAERLKGVDSTLKIQPAELGDSAVYLCASSPREGADTQYFGPGTRLTVL.

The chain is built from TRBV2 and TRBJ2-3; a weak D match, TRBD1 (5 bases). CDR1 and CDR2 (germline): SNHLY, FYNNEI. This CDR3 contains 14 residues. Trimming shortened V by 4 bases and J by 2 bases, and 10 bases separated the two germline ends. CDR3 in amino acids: CASSGGAATDTQYF. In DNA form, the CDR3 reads TGTGCCAGCAGTGGTGGGGCCGCCACAGATACGCAGTATTTT.

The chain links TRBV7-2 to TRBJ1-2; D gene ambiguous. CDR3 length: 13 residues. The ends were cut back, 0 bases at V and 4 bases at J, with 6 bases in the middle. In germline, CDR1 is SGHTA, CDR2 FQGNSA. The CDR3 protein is CASSLAPLYGYTF. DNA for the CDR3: TGTGCCAGCAGCTTAGCGCCCCTCTATGGCTACACCTTC.

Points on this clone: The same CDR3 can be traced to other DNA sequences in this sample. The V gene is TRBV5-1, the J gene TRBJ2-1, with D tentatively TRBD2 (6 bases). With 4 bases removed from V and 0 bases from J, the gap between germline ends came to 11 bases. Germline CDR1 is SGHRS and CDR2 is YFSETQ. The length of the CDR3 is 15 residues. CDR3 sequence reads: CASSPLGSSYNEQFF. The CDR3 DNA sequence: TGCGCCAGCAGCCCTCTCGGGAGCTCCTACAATGAGCAGTTCTTC.

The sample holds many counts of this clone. CDR3 in DNA: TGCGCCAGCAGCTTGGGACCTAGGACAGCCGACTCCTACGAGCAGTACTTC. Translated, it gives CASSLGPRTADSYEQYF. The chain joins TRBV5-1 to TRBJ2-7; D is possibly TRBD1 (6 bases). The length of the CDR3 is 17 residues. V was clipped by 0 bases and J by 0 bases, with 16 bases between them. Germline-derived CDR1 and CDR2 are SGHRS and YFSETQ.

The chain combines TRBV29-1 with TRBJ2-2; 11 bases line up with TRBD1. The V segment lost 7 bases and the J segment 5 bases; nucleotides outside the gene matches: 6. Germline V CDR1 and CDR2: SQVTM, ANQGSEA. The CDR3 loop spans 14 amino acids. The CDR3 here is CSGGQGASTGELFF. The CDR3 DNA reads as TGCAGCGGAGGACAGGGGGCGTCTACCGGGGAGCTGTTTTTT.

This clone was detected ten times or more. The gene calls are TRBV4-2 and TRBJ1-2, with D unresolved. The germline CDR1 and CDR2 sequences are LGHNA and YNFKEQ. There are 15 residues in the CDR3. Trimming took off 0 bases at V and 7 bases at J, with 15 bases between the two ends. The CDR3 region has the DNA TGTGCCAGCAGCCAAGATAGCGGAGATGGGGTTGGCTACACCTTC. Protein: CASSQDSGDGVGYTF.

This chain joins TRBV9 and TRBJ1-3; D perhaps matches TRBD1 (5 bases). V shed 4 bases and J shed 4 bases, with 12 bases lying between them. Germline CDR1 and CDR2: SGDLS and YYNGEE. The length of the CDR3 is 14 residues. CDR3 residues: CASSPQGAGNTIYF. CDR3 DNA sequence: TGTGCCAGCAGCCCCCAGGGAGCAGGAAACACCATATATTTT.

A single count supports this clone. This chain's CDR3 is CASSFLAGLDTGELFF. In DNA, the CDR3 is TGCGCCAGCAGCTTTCTAGCGGGACTAGACACCGGGGAGCTGTTTTTT. The chain combines TRBV5-1 with TRBJ2-2, with 9 bases matching TRBD2. Germline assignment: CDR1 SGHRS and CDR2 YFSETQ. The V and J ends lost 2 bases and 3 bases, in that order; junction bases with no gene match: 5. The length of the CDR3 is 16 residues.

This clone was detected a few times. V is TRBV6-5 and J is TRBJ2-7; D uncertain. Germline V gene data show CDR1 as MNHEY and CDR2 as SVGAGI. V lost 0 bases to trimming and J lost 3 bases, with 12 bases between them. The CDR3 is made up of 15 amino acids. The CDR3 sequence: CASSYSRVRLYEQYF. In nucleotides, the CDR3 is TGTGCCAGCAGTTACTCGAGAGTTCGACTCTACGAGCAGTACTTC.

The CDR3 DNA reads as TGTGCCAGCACCCTATTCAATGAGCAGTTCTTC. Its protein product is CASTLFNEQFF. This chain joins TRBV6-1 and TRBJ2-1; D not resolved. V was shortened by 7 bases and J by 6 bases, with 7 bases between the two germline ends. Germline-derived CDR1 and CDR2 are MNHNS and SASEGT. The CDR3 covers 11 residues.

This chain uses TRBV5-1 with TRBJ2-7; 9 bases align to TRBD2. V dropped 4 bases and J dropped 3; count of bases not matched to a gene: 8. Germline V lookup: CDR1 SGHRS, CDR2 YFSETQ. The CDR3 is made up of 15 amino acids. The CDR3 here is CASSPVVAGDYEQYF. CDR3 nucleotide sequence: TGCGCCAGCAGCCCCGTAGTAGCGGGGGACTACGAGCAGTACTTC.

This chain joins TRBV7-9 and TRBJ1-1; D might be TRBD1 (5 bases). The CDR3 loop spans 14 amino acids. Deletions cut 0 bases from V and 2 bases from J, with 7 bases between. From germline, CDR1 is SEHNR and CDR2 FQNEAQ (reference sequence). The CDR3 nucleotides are TGTGCCAGCAGCTTAGCTGGGGCCAACACTGAAGCTTTCTTT. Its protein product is CASSLAGANTEAFF.